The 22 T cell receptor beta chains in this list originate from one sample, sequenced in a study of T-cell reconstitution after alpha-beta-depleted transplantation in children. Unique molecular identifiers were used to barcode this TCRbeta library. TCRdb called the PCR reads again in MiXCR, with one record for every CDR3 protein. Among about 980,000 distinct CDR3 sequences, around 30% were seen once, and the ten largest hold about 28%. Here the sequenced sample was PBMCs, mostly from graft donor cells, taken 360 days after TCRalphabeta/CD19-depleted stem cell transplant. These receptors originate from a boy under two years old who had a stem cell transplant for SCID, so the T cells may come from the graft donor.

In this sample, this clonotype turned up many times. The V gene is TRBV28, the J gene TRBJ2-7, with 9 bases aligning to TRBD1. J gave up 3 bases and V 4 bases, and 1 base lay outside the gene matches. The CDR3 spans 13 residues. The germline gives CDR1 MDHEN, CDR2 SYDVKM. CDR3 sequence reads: CASSWTGDYEQYF. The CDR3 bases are TGTGCCAGCAGTTGGACAGGGGACTACGAGCAGTACTTC.

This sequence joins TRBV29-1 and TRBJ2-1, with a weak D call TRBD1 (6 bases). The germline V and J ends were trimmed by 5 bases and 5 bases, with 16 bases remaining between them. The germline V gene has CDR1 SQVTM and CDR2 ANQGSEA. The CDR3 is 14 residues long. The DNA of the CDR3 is TGCAGCGTTCCAAGGGGCAGGGGCCACAATGAGCAGTTCTTC. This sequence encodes CSVPRGRGHNEQFF.

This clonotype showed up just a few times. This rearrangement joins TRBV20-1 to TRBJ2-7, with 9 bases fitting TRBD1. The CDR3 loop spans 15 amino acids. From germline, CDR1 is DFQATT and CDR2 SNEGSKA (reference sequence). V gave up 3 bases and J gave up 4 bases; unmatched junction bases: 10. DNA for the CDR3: TGCAGTGCTAGGGGGCATGGGGACAGGGTATACGAGCAGTACTTC. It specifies CSARGHGDRVYEQYF.

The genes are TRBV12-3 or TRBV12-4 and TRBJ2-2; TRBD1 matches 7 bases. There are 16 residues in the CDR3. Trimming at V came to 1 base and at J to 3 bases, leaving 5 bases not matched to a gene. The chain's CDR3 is CASSLGSRGHTGELFF. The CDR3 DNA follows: TGTGCCAGCAGTTTAGGAAGTAGGGGGCACACCGGGGAGCTGTTTTTT.

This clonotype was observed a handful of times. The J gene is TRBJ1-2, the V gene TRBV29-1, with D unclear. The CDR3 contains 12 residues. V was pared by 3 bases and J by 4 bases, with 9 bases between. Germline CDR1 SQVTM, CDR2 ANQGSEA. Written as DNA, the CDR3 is TGCAGCGTTGAGACACGGACCTATGGCTACACCTTC. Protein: CSVETRTYGYTF.

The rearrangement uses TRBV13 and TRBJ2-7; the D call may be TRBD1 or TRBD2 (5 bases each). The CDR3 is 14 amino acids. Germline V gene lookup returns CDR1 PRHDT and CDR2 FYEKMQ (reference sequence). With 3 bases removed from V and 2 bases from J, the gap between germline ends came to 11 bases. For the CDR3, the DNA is TGTGCCAGCAGCTTGGGACGGTCCACCTACGAGCAGTACTTC. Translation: CASSLGRSTYEQYF.

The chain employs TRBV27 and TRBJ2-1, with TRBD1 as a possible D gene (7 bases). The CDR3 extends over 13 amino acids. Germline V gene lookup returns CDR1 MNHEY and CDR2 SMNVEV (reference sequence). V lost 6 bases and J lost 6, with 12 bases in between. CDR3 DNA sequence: TGTGCCAGCAGGGGGGGACAGAGCAATGAGCAGTTCTTC. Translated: CASRGGQSNEQFF.

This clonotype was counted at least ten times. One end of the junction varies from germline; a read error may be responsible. CDR3 DNA sequence: TGCGCCAGCAGCTTGGGCAGGAACACTGAAGCTTTCTTT. It codes for CASSLGRNTEAFF. The genes are TRBV12-3 or TRBV12-4 and TRBJ1-1; D uncertain. This CDR3 comprises 13 residues.

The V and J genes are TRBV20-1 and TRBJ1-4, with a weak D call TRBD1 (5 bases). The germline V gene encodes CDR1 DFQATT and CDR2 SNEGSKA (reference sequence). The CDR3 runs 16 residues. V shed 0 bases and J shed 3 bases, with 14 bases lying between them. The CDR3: CSARDPWGRANEKLFF. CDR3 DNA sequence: TGCAGTGCTAGAGATCCCTGGGGCAGGGCTAATGAAAAACTGTTTTTT.

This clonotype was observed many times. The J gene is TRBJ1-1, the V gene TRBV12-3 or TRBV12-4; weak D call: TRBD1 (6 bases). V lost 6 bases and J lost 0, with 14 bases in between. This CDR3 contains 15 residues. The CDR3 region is CASSPRTGLNTEAFF. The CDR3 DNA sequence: TGTGCCAGCAGCCCCAGAACAGGGCTGAACACTGAAGCTTTCTTT.

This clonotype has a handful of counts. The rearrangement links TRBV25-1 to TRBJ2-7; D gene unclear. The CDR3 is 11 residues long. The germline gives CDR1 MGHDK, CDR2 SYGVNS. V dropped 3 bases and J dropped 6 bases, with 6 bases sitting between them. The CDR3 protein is CASSDPFEQYF. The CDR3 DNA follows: TGTGCCAGCAGTGACCCGTTCGAGCAGTACTTC.

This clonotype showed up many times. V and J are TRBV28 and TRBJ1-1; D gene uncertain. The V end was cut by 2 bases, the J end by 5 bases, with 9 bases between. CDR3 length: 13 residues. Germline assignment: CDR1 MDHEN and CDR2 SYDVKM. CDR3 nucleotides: TGTGCCAGCAGTTTAGTGGGCCGTACTGAAGCTTTCTTT. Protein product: CASSLVGRTEAFF.

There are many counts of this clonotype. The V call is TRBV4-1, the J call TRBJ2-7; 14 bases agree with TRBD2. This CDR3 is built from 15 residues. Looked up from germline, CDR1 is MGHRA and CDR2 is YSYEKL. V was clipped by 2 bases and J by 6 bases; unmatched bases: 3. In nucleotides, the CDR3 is TGCGCCAGCAGCCAAAGACTAGCGGGGGGGCTCGAGCAGTACTTC. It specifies CASSQRLAGGLEQYF.

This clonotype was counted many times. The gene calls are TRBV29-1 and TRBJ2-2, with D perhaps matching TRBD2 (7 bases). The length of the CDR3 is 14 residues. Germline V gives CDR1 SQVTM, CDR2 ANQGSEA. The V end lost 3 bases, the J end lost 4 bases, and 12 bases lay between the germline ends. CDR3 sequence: CSVERGGGTGELFF. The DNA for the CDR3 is TGCAGCGTTGAGAGGGGGGGGGGCACCGGGGAGCTGTTTTTT.

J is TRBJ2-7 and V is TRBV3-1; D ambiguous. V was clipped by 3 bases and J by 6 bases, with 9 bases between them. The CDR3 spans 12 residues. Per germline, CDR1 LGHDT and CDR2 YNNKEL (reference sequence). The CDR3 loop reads CASSQRGPEQYF. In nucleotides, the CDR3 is TGTGCCAGCAGCCAGCGCGGACCCGAGCAGTACTTC.

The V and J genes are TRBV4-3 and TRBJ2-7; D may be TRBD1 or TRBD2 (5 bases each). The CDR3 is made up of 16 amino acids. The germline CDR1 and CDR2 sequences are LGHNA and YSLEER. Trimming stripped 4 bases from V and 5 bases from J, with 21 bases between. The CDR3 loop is CASSPLGVFSFDEQYF. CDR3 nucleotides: TGCGCCAGCAGCCCCCTGGGGGTTTTTTCTTTCGACGAGCAGTACTTC.

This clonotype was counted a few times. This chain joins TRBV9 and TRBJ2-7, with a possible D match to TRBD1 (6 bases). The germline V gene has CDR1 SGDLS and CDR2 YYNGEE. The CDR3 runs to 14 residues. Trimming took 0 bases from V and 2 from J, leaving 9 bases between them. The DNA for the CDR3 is TGTGCCAGCAGCGTAGGGACAGTTGCCTACGAGCAGTACTTC. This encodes CASSVGTVAYEQYF. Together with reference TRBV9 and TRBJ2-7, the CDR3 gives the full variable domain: DSGVTQTPKHLITATGQRVTLRCSPRSGDLSVYWYQQSLDQGLQFLIQYYNGEERAKGNILERFSAQQFPDLHSELNLSSLELGDSALYFCASSVGTVAYEQYFGPGTRLTVT.

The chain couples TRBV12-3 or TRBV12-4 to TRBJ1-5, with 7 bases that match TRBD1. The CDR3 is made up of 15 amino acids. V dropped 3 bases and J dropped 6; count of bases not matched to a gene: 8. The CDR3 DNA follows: TGTGCCAGCAGTTTCAGGGGGGTAGAGAGTCAGCCCCAGCATTTT. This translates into CASSFRGVESQPQHF.

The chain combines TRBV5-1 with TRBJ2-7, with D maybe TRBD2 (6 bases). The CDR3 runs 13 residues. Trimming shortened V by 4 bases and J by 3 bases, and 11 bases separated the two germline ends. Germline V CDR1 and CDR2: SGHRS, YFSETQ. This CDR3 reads CASSPGDGYEQYF. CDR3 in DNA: TGCGCCAGCAGCCCGGGGGACGGCTACGAGCAGTACTTC.

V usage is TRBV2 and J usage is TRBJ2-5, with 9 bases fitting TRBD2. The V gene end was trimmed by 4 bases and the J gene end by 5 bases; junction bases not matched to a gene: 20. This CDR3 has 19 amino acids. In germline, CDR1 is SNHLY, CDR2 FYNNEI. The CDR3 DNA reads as TGTGCCAGCAGTGTCCGCAGGTCTAGCGGGGCCTCCAAGCGCGAGACCCAGTACTTC. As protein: CASSVRRSSGASKRETQYF.

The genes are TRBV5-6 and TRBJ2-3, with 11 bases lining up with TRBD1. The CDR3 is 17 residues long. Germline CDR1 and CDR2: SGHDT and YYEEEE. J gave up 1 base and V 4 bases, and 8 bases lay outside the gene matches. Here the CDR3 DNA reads TGTGCCAGCAGCAGGACAGGGGGCGTAACCGGCACAGATACGCAGTATTTT. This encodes CASSRTGGVTGTDTQYF.

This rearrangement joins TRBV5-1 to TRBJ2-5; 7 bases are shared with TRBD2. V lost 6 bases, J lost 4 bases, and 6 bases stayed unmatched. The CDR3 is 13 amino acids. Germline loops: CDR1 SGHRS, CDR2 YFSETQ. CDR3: CASTLGGGETQYF. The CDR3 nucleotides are TGCGCCAGCACCTTAGGCGGGGGAGAGACCCAGTACTTC.